A single sample is the source of the 18 T cell receptor beta chains below, sequenced in a study of T cells after yellow fever vaccination. TCRdb re-called the 5' RACE reads through MiXCR, storing one row per CDR3 protein. The table has 95,000 to 150,000 distinct CDR3 sequences, 12% to 15% seen once. Sample: CD8+ T cells sorted from PBMCs, taken 5 days after the yellow fever booster vaccination. These receptor sequences come from a man between 18 and 29 years old who received the YFV17D yellow fever vaccine.

The V call is TRBV7-8, the J call TRBJ2-7, with D possibly matching TRBD1 (6 bases). The CDR3 loop spans 13 amino acids. Between the trimmed V and J ends, which lost 5 bases and 4 bases, there was a span of 12 bases. In germline, CDR1 is SGHVS, CDR2 FQNEAQ. CDR3 amino acids: CASSPGQYYEQYV. The CDR3 DNA reads TGTGCCAGCAGCCCCGGACAGTATTACGAGCAGTACGTC.

This clonotype was found once. The rearrangement uses TRBV19 and TRBJ1-5, with 8 positions matching TRBD1. The CDR3 extends over 16 amino acids. Germline-derived CDR1 and CDR2 are LNHDA and SQIVND (reference sequence). V lost 4 bases to trimming and J lost 6 bases; unmatched junction nucleotides: 11. The CDR3 protein is CASSTKTGEFVQPQHF. The CDR3 DNA reads TGTGCCAGTAGTACCAAGACAGGGGAGTTCGTTCAGCCCCAGCATTTT.

There are many counts of this clonotype. The rearrangement links TRBV12-3 or TRBV12-4 to TRBJ2-5, with a possible D match to TRBD2 (6 bases). CDR3 size: 14 residues. V dropped 3 bases and J dropped 1 base, with 9 bases sitting between them. Here the CDR3 DNA reads TGTGCCAGCAGTTTCCGGGGGACCCAAGAGACCCAGTACTTC. It specifies CASSFRGTQETQYF.

This clonotype was seen ten or more times. CDR3 in amino acids: CASGDSTNYGYTF. The CDR3 DNA follows: TGTGCCAGCGGGGACAGTACTAACTATGGCTACACCTTC. The chain is built from TRBV12-3 or TRBV12-4 and TRBJ1-2; 7 bases align to TRBD1. The CDR3 is 13 residues long. After removal of 8 bases from V and 0 bases from J, the junction contained 3 bases not matched to a gene.

The chain recombines TRBV4-3 with TRBJ2-2; perhaps TRBD2 as D (5 bases). V was cut by 2 bases and J by 3 bases, with 16 bases left in between. CDR3 length equals 17 residues. Germline V CDR1 and CDR2: LGHNA, YSLEER. CDR3 region: CASSQRGKTYHTGELFF. CDR3 in DNA: TGCGCCAGCAGCCAAAGAGGGAAGACTTACCACACCGGGGAGCTGTTTTTT.

The chain uses TRBV30 and TRBJ1-3; D is unclear. V dropped 0 bases and J dropped 0 bases, with 24 bases sitting between them. Per germline, CDR1 GTSNPN and CDR2 SVGIG (reference sequence). The CDR3 extends over 20 amino acids. The CDR3 here is CAWSVDVRYVAIPSGNTIYF. Here the CDR3 DNA reads TGTGCCTGGAGTGTTGACGTGAGGTACGTCGCCATTCCCTCTGGAAACACCATATATTTT.

This chain joins TRBV4-1 and TRBJ2-7; possibly TRBD1 or TRBD2 for D (5 bases each). The length of the CDR3 is 15 residues. Per germline, CDR1 MGHRA and CDR2 YSYEKL. Trimming removed 3 bases from V and 2 bases from J, with 14 bases in between. CDR3 DNA sequence: TGCGCCAGCAGCCAGAGGGGCGTCGGAACCTACGAGCAGTACTTC. Translated, it gives CASSQRGVGTYEQYF.

This clonotype occurred a few times. The CDR3 is CSVEDPSEGVGETQYF. DNA of the CDR3: TGCAGCGTTGAAGATCCGTCCGAAGGGGTAGGAGAGACCCAGTACTTC. The chain is built from TRBV29-1 and TRBJ2-5; a weak D match, TRBD1 (5 bases). This CDR3 has 16 residues. Deletions cut 0 bases from V and 4 bases from J, with 18 bases between. Germline V gene sequence: CDR1 SQVTM, CDR2 ANQGSEA.

The chain joins TRBV5-1 to TRBJ2-1; 9 bases line up with TRBD2. This CDR3 comprises 15 residues. V dropped 4 bases and J dropped 6; count of bases not matched to a gene: 8. Germline-derived CDR1 and CDR2 are SGHRS and YFSETQ. This CDR3 reads CASSPLGTSPNEQFF. In nucleotides, the CDR3 is TGCGCCAGCAGCCCACTCGGGACTAGCCCCAATGAGCAGTTCTTC.

The V call is TRBV28, the J call TRBJ2-3; 8 nucleotides match TRBD2. In germline, CDR1 is MDHEN, CDR2 SYDVKM. Trimming cost V 4 bases and J 2 bases; bases outside gene matches: 11. CDR3 size: 17 residues. The CDR3 DNA reads as TGTGCCAGCAGTTCCCCCGGGGTTAGCGGGGTCACAGATACGCAGTATTTT. Encoded protein: CASSSPGVSGVTDTQYF.

The chain joins TRBV3-1 to TRBJ2-7; 11 bases map to TRBD1. Germline V gene sequence: CDR1 LGHDT, CDR2 YNNKEL (reference sequence). CDR3 length equals 18 residues. V lost 4 bases to trimming and J lost 0 bases; unmatched junction nucleotides: 11. Here the CDR3 reads CASSPPGQGATGSYEQYV. CDR3 in DNA: TGTGCCAGCAGCCCCCCCGGACAGGGGGCAACGGGCTCCTACGAGCAGTACGTC.

In this sample, this clonotype turned up a few times. The rearrangement links TRBV20-1 to TRBJ2-7; D may correspond to TRBD1 or TRBD2 (5 bases each). The ends were cut back, 2 bases at V and 4 bases at J, with 15 bases in the middle. Germline V gene sequence: CDR1 DFQATT, CDR2 SNEGSKA (reference sequence). This CDR3 has 14 amino acids. CDR3 DNA: TGCAGTGCTAGACCTGGGGACGGACCTTACGAGCAGTACTTC. Its translation is CSARPGDGPYEQYF.

This chain uses TRBV5-5 with TRBJ2-7; 7 bases align to TRBD2. V was clipped by 4 bases and J by 2 bases; unmatched bases: 12. The CDR3 runs 16 residues. Germline loops: CDR1 SGHKS, CDR2 YYEKEE (reference sequence). The CDR3 protein is CASSPTGRGNPYEQYF. CDR3 DNA: TGTGCCAGCAGCCCTACGGGGCGGGGGAACCCCTACGAGCAGTACTTC.

This clonotype was detected many times. The gene calls are TRBV5-1 and TRBJ2-7; TRBD2 is a possible D gene (6 bases). Trimming left V 1 base short and J 0 bases short, with 8 bases between. Germline V gives CDR1 SGHRS, CDR2 YFSETQ. CDR3 size: 14 residues. This CDR3 is CASSLSGSSYEQYF. CDR3 nucleotide sequence: TGCGCCAGCAGCTTGTCCGGGAGCTCCTACGAGCAGTACTTC.

Only a few counts were recorded for this clonotype. The chain employs TRBV4-3 and TRBJ2-2; the D gene could be TRBD1 or TRBD2 (5 bases each). Per germline, CDR1 LGHNA and CDR2 YSLEER. This CDR3 spans 15 amino acids. V lost 0 bases and J 6 bases, leaving 11 bases between the germline ends. For the CDR3, the DNA is TGCGCCAGCAGCCAAGATCGGGGACCCCCCGGGGAGCTGTTTTTT. Protein: CASSQDRGPPGELFF.

This clonotype showed up many times. The chain employs TRBV3-1 and TRBJ2-1; 8 bases map to TRBD2. This CDR3 comprises 19 residues. CDR1 and CDR2 from the germline V gene are LGHDT and YNNKEL (reference sequence). V shed 0 bases and J 3 bases; nucleotides not matched to a gene: 13. The CDR3 loop is CASSQDIRETSEFYNEQFF. CDR3 sequence (DNA): TGTGCCAGCAGCCAAGATATCAGGGAGACTAGCGAGTTCTACAATGAGCAGTTCTTC.

The J gene is TRBJ2-3, the V gene TRBV10-3; TRBD2 matches 7 bases. V was pared by 10 bases and J by 4 bases, with 8 bases of the junction left unmatched. The CDR3 runs 13 residues. CDR1 and CDR2 (germline): ENHRY, SYGVKD. CDR3 nucleotides: TGTGCCACCGCGTCAGGGAGGGCAGATACGCAGTATTTT. This translates into CATASGRADTQYF.

This chain connects TRBV27 to TRBJ2-3, with 11 bases lining up with TRBD1. The CDR3 consists of 15 residues. The ends lost 2 bases at V and 6 bases at J; junction bases unmatched: 4. Germline CDR1 reads MNHEY; CDR2 reads SMNVEV (reference sequence). CDR3 loop: CASSLGDRGMDTQYF. The CDR3 nucleotides read TGTGCCAGCAGTTTAGGGGACAGGGGGATGGATACGCAGTATTTT.